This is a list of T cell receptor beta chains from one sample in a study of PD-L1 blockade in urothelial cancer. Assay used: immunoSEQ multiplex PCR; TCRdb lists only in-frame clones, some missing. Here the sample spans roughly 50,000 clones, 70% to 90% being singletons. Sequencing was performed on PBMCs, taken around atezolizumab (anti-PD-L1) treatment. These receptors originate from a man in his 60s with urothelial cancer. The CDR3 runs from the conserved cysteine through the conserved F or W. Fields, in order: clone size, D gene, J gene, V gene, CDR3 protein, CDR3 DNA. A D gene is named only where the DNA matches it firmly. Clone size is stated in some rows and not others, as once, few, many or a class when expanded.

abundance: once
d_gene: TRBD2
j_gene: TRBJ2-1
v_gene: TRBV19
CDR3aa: CASNTASGGDNEQFF
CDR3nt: TGTGCCAGTAATACCGCTAGCGGGGGGGACAATGAGCAGTTCTTC

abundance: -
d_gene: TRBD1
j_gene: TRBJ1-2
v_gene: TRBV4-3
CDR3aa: CASSQDYRGKYGYTF
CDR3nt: TGCGCCAGCAGCCAAGACTACAGGGGGAAGTATGGCTACACCTTC

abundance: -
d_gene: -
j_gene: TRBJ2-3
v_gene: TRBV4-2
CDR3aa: CASSQGARAGTDTQYF
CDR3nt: TGTGCCAGCAGCCAAGGAGCGCGGGCGGGCACAGATACGCAGTATTTT

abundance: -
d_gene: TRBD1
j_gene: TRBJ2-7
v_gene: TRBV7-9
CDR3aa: CASSIGGRGWAQYF
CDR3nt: TGTGCCAGCAGCATTGGTGGCAGGGGGTGGGCGCAGTACTTC

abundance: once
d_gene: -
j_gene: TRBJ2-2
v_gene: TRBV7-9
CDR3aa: CASSSGALPRELFF
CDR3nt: TGTGCCAGCAGCTCAGGGGCTCTCCCGAGGGAGCTGTTTTTT

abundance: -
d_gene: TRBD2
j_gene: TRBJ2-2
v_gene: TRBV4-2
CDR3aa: CASSQASGEVGELFF
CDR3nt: TGTGCCAGCAGCCAAGCTAGCGGGGAGGTCGGGGAGCTGTTTTTT

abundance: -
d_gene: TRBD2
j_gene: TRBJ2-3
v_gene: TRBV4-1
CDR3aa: CASSQVAGAADTQYF
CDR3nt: TGCGCCAGCAGCCAAGTAGCGGGGGCGGCAGATACGCAGTATTTT

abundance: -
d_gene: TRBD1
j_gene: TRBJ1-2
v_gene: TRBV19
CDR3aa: CASSRTGESGYTF
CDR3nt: TGTGCCAGTAGTCGGACAGGGGAGAGTGGCTACACCTTC

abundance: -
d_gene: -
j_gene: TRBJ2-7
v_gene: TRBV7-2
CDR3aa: CASSSNREGAGDYEQYF
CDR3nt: TGTGCCAGCAGCTCAAATAGGGAAGGGGCAGGGGACTACGAGCAGTACTTC

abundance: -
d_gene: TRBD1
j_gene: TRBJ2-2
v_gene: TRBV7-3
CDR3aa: CASSLHGQVDTGELFF
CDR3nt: TGTGCCAGCAGCCTACACGGACAGGTTGATACCGGGGAGCTGTTTTTT

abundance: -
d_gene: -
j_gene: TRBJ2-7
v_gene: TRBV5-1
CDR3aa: CASSAGQSLGEQYF
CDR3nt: TGCGCCAGCAGCGCCGGACAGTCCTTGGGGGAGCAGTACTTC